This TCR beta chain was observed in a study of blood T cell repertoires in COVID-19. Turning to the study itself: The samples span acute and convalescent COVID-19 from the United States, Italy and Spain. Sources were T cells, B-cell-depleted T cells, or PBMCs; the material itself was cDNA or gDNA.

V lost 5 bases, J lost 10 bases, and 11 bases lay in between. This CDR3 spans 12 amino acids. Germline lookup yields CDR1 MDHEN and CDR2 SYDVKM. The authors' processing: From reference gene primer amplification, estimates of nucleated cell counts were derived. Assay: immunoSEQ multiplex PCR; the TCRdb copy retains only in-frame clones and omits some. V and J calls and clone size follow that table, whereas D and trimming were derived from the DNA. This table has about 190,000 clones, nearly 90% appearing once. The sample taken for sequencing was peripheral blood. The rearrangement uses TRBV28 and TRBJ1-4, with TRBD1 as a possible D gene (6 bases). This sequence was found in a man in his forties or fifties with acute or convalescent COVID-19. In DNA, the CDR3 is TGTGCCAGCAGTCTACAGGGCGGAAAACTGTTTTTT. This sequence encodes CASSLQGGKLFF.